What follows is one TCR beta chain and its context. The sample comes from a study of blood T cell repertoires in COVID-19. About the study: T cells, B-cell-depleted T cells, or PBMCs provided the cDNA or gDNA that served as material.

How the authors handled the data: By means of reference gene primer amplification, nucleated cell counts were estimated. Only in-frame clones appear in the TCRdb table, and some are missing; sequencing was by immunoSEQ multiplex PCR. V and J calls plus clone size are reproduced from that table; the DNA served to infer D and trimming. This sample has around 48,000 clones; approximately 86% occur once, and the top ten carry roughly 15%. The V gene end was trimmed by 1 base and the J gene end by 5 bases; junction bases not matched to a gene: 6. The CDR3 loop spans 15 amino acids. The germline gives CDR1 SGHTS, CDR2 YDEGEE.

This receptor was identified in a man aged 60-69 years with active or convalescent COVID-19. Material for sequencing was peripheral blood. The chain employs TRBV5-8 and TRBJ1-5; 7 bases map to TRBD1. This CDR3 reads CASSLFRGTDQPQHF. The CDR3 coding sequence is TGTGCCAGCAGCTTGTTCCGGGGGACAGATCAGCCCCAGCATTTT.